A single sample gave rise to the 17 T cell receptor beta chains below, sequenced in a study of response to subunit inactivated influenza vaccine. TCRdb independently ran MiXCR on the RT-PCR reads; one entry per CDR3 protein. The sample has 500,000 or so distinct CDR3 sequences, about 15% seen once. The sequences come from CD4+ T cells sorted from PBMCs, collected less than 30 months after vaccination. These receptors were obtained from a man between 50 and 69 years old who received an inactivated influenza vaccine.

The chain has TRBV20-1 and TRBJ2-5; D is possibly TRBD1 (6 bases). The V and J ends lost 6 bases and 3 bases respectively, with 11 bases between them. The CDR3 runs to 12 residues. CDR1 and CDR2 (germline): DFQATT, SNEGSKA (reference sequence). CDR3 protein: CSAGPGEETQYF. Here the CDR3 DNA reads TGCAGTGCCGGCCCAGGGGAAGAGACCCAGTACTTC.

Only a few counts were recorded for this clonotype. V and J are TRBV5-1 and TRBJ2-2; D is ambiguous. Germline loops: CDR1 SGHRS, CDR2 YFSETQ. The V gene lost 3 bases and the J gene lost 8 bases, with 11 bases spanning the gap. This CDR3 has 13 residues. The CDR3 region is CASSSNYDGELFF. The CDR3 region has the DNA TGCGCCAGCAGCTCGAATTATGATGGGGAGCTGTTTTTT.

This chain uses TRBV18 with TRBJ2-3; 14 bases line up with TRBD2. The CDR3 is made up of 18 amino acids. Germline-derived CDR1 and CDR2 are KGHSH and LQKENI. Trimming removed 3 bases from V and 4 bases from J; junction bases left unmatched: 9. CDR3 region: CASSPGLAGVGIADTQYF. CDR3 DNA sequence: TGTGCCAGCTCACCGGGACTAGCGGGAGTCGGCATCGCAGATACGCAGTATTTT.

V usage is TRBV20-1 and J usage is TRBJ2-1, with 7 bases lining up with TRBD1. Germline loops: CDR1 DFQATT, CDR2 SNEGSKA (reference sequence). CDR3 length equals 15 residues. V dropped 6 bases and J dropped 0; count of bases not matched to a gene: 8. CDR3 in amino acids: CSATGQLTSYNEQFF. The CDR3 bases are TGCAGTGCCACGGGACAGTTAACCTCCTACAATGAGCAGTTCTTC.

This clonotype came up many times. The gene calls are TRBV5-1 and TRBJ2-3, with D possibly TRBD1 on 6 matching bases. Germline CDR1 reads SGHRS; CDR2 reads YFSETQ. V shed 5 bases and J shed 0 bases, with 19 bases lying between them. This CDR3 has 17 amino acids. This CDR3 is CASRRTPGQGSTDTQYF. CDR3 coding DNA: TGCGCCAGCAGGCGGACCCCTGGGCAGGGGAGCACAGATACGCAGTATTTT.

This chain joins TRBV7-2 and TRBJ2-7, with a weak D call TRBD2 (5 bases). The CDR3 sequence is 15 residues long. V lost 3 bases, J lost 2 bases, and 14 bases lay in between. Germline V gene lookup returns CDR1 SGHTA and CDR2 FQGNSA. CDR3 sequence reads: CASSFIRGETYEQYF. The CDR3 coding sequence is TGTGCCAGCAGCTTTATACGGGGAGAAACCTACGAGCAGTACTTC.

This clonotype was found many times. The genes are TRBV24-1 and TRBJ2-7; the D gene is possibly TRBD1 (8 bases). Germline CDR1 is KGHDR and CDR2 is SFDVKD. This CDR3 comprises 15 residues. V shed 6 bases and J shed 6 bases, with 20 bases lying between them. CDR3 amino acids: CATSSTGGGGSEQYF. The CDR3 DNA reads as TGTGCCACCAGTTCTACAGGGGGTGGCGGGAGCGAGCAGTACTTC.

This clonotype has more than one count but fewer than ten. V usage is TRBV5-5 and J usage is TRBJ1-2; D may be TRBD1 (5 bases). The ends were cut back, 0 bases at V and 4 bases at J, with 10 bases in the middle. CDR1 SGHKS and CDR2 YYEKEE come from the germline V gene (reference sequence). The CDR3 extends over 14 amino acids. As DNA, the CDR3 is TGTGCCAGCAGCTTGGGGGGCGCAGGCTATGGCTACACCTTC. Residues: CASSLGGAGYGYTF.

This clonotype has only a few counts. J is TRBJ1-2 and V is TRBV27; perhaps TRBD1 as D (5 bases). CDR1 is MNHEY and CDR2 is SMNVEV in the germline V gene (reference sequence). The CDR3 spans 14 residues. V lost 2 bases and J lost 5, with 12 bases in between. As DNA, the CDR3 is TGTGCCAGCAGTTTAGGGACTCCGGGTTATGGCTACACCTTC. This translates into CASSLGTPGYGYTF.

This clonotype was detected a few times. The rearrangement links TRBV14 to TRBJ2-7; D call uncertain. V dropped 0 bases and J dropped 4 bases, with 13 bases sitting between them. The germline CDR1 and CDR2 sequences are SGHDN and FVKESK. This CDR3 has 15 residues. The DNA for the CDR3 is TGTGCCAGCAGCCAAGATAGGGCCAGAAGGTACGAGCAGTACTTC. Translated, it gives CASSQDRARRYEQYF.

This clonotype turned up a few times. The chain links TRBV20-1 to TRBJ1-1; weak D call: TRBD1 (6 bases). The CDR3 spans 14 residues. The germline V and J ends were trimmed by 3 bases and 1 base, with 12 bases remaining between them. Germline lookup yields CDR1 DFQATT and CDR2 SNEGSKA (reference sequence). CDR3 sequence: CSARRLRGNTEAFF. The CDR3 DNA sequence: TGCAGTGCTAGGCGACTCAGGGGGAACACTGAAGCTTTCTTT.

This clonotype was seen a few times. The chain is built from TRBV20-1 and TRBJ2-5; D not resolved. Deletions cut 8 bases from V and 1 base from J, with 14 bases between. From germline, CDR1 is DFQATT and CDR2 SNEGSKA (reference sequence). The CDR3 is 13 residues long. CDR3: CSTIRASQETQYF. CDR3 in DNA: TGCAGTACTATCCGGGCTTCCCAAGAGACCCAGTACTTC.

This clonotype was seen a few times. The chain carries TRBV7-2 and TRBJ2-3, with D unclear. V lost 1 base to trimming and J lost 7 bases, with 3 bases between them. This CDR3 spans 11 amino acids. CDR1 SGHTA and CDR2 FQGNSA come from the germline V gene. CDR3 coding DNA: TGTGCCAGCAGCTTAGATTATACGCAGTATTTT. Encoded protein: CASSLDYTQYF.

The chain joins TRBV10-1 to TRBJ2-7; 7 nucleotides align to TRBD2. This CDR3 is built from 17 residues. Germline V gives CDR1 WNHNN, CDR2 SYGVQD (reference sequence). The junction had 14 bases not matched to a gene; V was cut back by 4 bases and J by 2 bases. The CDR3 nucleotides are TGCGCCAGCAGTGGCCGTACCGGGACTACGAAAACCTACGAGCAGTACTTC. This sequence encodes CASSGRTGTTKTYEQYF.

The V and J genes are TRBV20-1 and TRBJ1-2; no clear D. V was trimmed by 3 bases and J by 7 bases, leaving 15 bases between them. Germline CDR1 DFQATT, CDR2 SNEGSKA (reference sequence). The CDR3 runs to 13 residues. The CDR3 is CSASLEGGGGYTF. DNA of the CDR3: TGCAGTGCTAGTTTGGAGGGAGGAGGTGGCTACACCTTC.

A few counts support this clonotype. V is TRBV7-2 and J is TRBJ1-1; weak D call: TRBD1 (6 bases). The germline CDR1 and CDR2 sequences are SGHTA and FQGNSA. V was shortened by 5 bases and J by 2 bases, with 12 bases between the two germline ends. The CDR3 runs to 14 residues. This chain's CDR3 is CASSPGTPNTEAFF. The CDR3 nucleotides are TGTGCCAGCAGCCCCGGGACACCCAACACTGAAGCTTTCTTT.

A few counts support this clonotype. The CDR3 is CASSASDRGQETQYF. The CDR3 DNA reads as TGTGCCAGCAGCGCGTCGGACAGGGGGCAAGAGACCCAGTACTTC. This chain joins TRBV5-5 and TRBJ2-5, with 10 nucleotides matching TRBD1. There are 15 residues in the CDR3. Per the germline V gene, CDR1 is SGHKS and CDR2 is YYEKEE (reference sequence). Losses at the gene ends were 4 bases for V and 2 bases for J; bases not matched to a gene: 5.